The 5 T cell receptor beta chains listed next were all sequenced from one sample in a study of CD8 T cells in ankylosing spondylitis. Findings of the study overall: Typical of ankylosing spondylitis blood, it appeared, was a TCR beta motif of roughly eight highly homologous variants.

Their antigen targets remain unknown. TCRdb fed the 5' RACE reads into MiXCR, producing one record per CDR3 protein. The sample comprises a few hundred thousand distinct CDR3 sequences, 20% to 25% of which are singletons, and approximately 15% rests with the top ten. Sequenced: blood, either unsorted or a sorted T cell fraction (not recorded which). The origin of the receptors is a male donor with ankylosing spondylitis.

Worth noting for this clonotype: With a much larger clone just one base away, this may be a read error. This CDR3 fails to terminate in the conserved phenylalanine or tryptophan, so it likely reflects a read error. This chain joins TRBV7-6 and TRBJ1-1, with 8 bases that match TRBD1. V gave up 5 bases and J gave up 5 bases; unmatched junction bases: 4. Looked up from germline, CDR1 is SGHVS and CDR2 is FNYEAQ. This CDR3 spans 13 amino acids. The CDR3 sequence: CASSRTGKTEAFC. The CDR3 DNA follows: TGTGCCAGCAGCCGGACAGGGAAGACTGAAGCTTTCTGT.

The sample holds many counts of this clonotype. The rearrangement links TRBV29-1 to TRBJ2-7, with D perhaps given as TRBD1 or TRBD2 (5 bases each). The germline gives CDR1 SQVTM, CDR2 ANQGSEA. CDR3 length: 13 residues. Deletions cut 7 bases from V and 0 bases from J, with 13 bases between. CDR3 loop: CSAEGRTSYEQYF. The CDR3 DNA reads as TGCAGCGCCGAGGGACGGACCTCCTACGAGCAGTACTTC.

This rearrangement joins TRBV20-1 to TRBJ2-7; 14 positions agree with TRBD2. Germline trimming cut 0 bases from V and 0 bases from J; bases unmatched to any gene: 16. CDR3 size: 21 residues. Germline loops: CDR1 DFQATT, CDR2 SNEGSKA (reference sequence). In DNA form, the CDR3 reads TGCAGTGCTAGAGATCGACGTAGGACTAGCGGGAGGACCTTAACCTCCTACGAGCAGTACTTC. It encodes CSARDRRRTSGRTLTSYEQYF.

V is TRBV20-1 and J is TRBJ2-5; weak D call: TRBD2 (5 bases). CDR1 is DFQATT, CDR2 SNEGSKA, per germline (reference sequence). The CDR3 runs to 14 residues. V was pared by 0 bases and J by 4 bases, with 12 bases between. The CDR3: CSARDLRRTETQYF. CDR3 DNA sequence: TGCAGTGCTAGAGATTTGCGGAGGACAGAGACCCAGTACTTC.

V gene TRBV5-1 combines with J gene TRBJ2-7, with 9 bases that match TRBD2. CDR3 length: 14 residues. Per the germline V gene, CDR1 is SGHRS and CDR2 is YFSETQ. V gave up 0 bases and J gave up 3 bases; unmatched junction bases: 1. CDR3 in amino acids: CASSLGTSDYEQYF. The CDR3 bases are TGCGCCAGCAGCTTGGGGACTAGCGACTACGAGCAGTACTTC.